These 2 T cell receptor beta chains came from one sample sequenced in a study of T cell clonotyping in hematopoietic cell transplantation. Some clones are missing from TCRdb's copy, which holds only in-frame ones; the method was immunoSEQ multiplex PCR. Of 37,000 or so clones listed, 88% are singletons. Sequenced: peripheral blood mononuclear cells. The receptors derive from a woman aged 40 to 50 in good health. Some clones in this sample may be carry-over from other donors' samples.

V and J are TRBV7-2 and TRBJ2-1, with D perhaps matching TRBD2 (6 bases). Germline loops: CDR1 SGHTA, CDR2 FQGNSA. The V end was cut by 3 bases, the J end by 6 bases, with 9 bases between. The CDR3 spans 13 residues. CDR3 coding DNA: TGTGCCAGCAGCTTGGGTAGCGGCAATGAGCAGTTCTTC. Translated, it gives CASSLGSGNEQFF.

This clone was detected only once. The CDR3 is CASSLESDLQGTQYF. The CDR3 DNA sequence: TGCGCCAGCAGCTTGGAGTCGGATCTCCAGGGGACCCAGTACTTC. The V and J genes are TRBV5-1 and TRBJ2-5; D may be TRBD1 (5 bases). The germline CDR1 and CDR2 sequences are SGHRS and YFSETQ. The V end lost 0 bases, the J end lost 7 bases, and 16 bases lay between the germline ends. This CDR3 comprises 15 residues.